The 15 T cell receptor beta chains listed next were all sequenced from one sample in a study of graft-versus-host responses after intestinal transplantation. Clones were read by immunoSEQ multiplex PCR, and TCRdb kept only the in-frame ones, dropping some. The sample contains tens of thousands of clones, roughly 91% of which appear only once. Antigens for these TCRs are unknown. The source was unstimulated CD4+ T cells sorted from spleen or lymph node cells, collected before intestinal transplant. The receptors shown here come from a human donor who received an intestinal transplant.

The rearrangement joins TRBV18 to TRBJ2-5; TRBD1 matches 7 bases. CDR1 is KGHSH, CDR2 LQKENI, per germline. This CDR3 is built from 16 residues. The J segment lost 1 base and the V segment lost 3 bases, leaving 8 bases of the junction unmatched. Here the CDR3 DNA reads TGTGCCAGCTCACCCCTTGTAAGACAGGGCCAAGAGACCCAGTACTTC. Translated: CASSPLVRQGQETQYF.

The chain recombines TRBV7-2 with TRBJ2-4; 7 bases line up with TRBD1. The germline gives CDR1 SGHTA, CDR2 FQGNSA. V was clipped by 5 bases and J by 4 bases; unmatched bases: 11. CDR3 length: 16 amino acids. CDR3 nucleotides: TGTGCCAGCAGCCCTAGGACAGGTCGATCGAAAAACATTCAGTACTTC. The encoded protein is CASSPRTGRSKNIQYF.

This clone was detected once. The chain uses TRBV11-2 and TRBJ2-4; TRBD2 matches 7 bases. In germline, CDR1 is SGHAT, CDR2 FQNNGV. The CDR3 length is 16 residues. The V segment lost 2 bases and the J segment 6 bases; nucleotides outside the gene matches: 10. For the CDR3, the DNA is TGTGCCAGCAGCTTATCCCCACTGACTAGCCCAAACATTCAGTACTTC. The encoded protein is CASSLSPLTSPNIQYF. The full variable domain, its missing parts supplied by reference TRBV11-2 and TRBJ2-4, is EAGVAQSPRYKIIEKRQSVAFWCNPISGHATLYWYQQILGQGPKLLIQFQNNGVVDDSQLPKDRFSAERLKGVDSTLKIQPAKLEDSAVYLCASSLSPLTSPNIQYFGAGTRLSVL.

V usage is TRBV5-6 and J usage is TRBJ2-3; D might be TRBD1 (6 bases). V gave up 6 bases and J gave up 3 bases, with 14 bases separating them. The CDR3 runs 14 residues. Germline lookup yields CDR1 SGHDT and CDR2 YYEEEE. In DNA, the CDR3 is TGTGCCAGCATATCCCAGGGGTTTACAGATACGCAGTATTTT. Translated, it gives CASISQGFTDTQYF.

This rearrangement joins TRBV28 to TRBJ1-1, with D maybe TRBD1 (5 bases). V was trimmed by 4 bases and J by 0 bases, leaving 6 bases between them. Germline V gene sequence: CDR1 MDHEN, CDR2 SYDVKM. CDR3 length: 13 amino acids. CDR3 nucleotide sequence: TGTGCCAGCAGTTACAGGTTGAACACTGAAGCTTTCTTT. Translating gives CASSYRLNTEAFF. Full variable domain (outside the CDR3, taken from reference TRBV28 and TRBJ1-1): DVKVTQSSRYLVKRTGEKVFLECVQDMDHENMFWYRQDPGLGLRLIYFSYDVKMKEKGDIPEGYSVSREKKERFSLILESASTNQTSMYLCASSYRLNTEAFFGQGTRLTVV.

The CDR3 here is CASSVELGTSFGEQFF. The CDR3 DNA follows: TGTGCCAGCAGCGTAGAGCTGGGGACTAGCTTCGGTGAGCAGTTCTTC. The V and J genes are TRBV9 and TRBJ2-1; 9 bases fit TRBD2. The V and J ends lost 0 bases and 9 bases, in that order; junction bases with no gene match: 10. Germline loops: CDR1 SGDLS, CDR2 YYNGEE. The CDR3 runs 16 residues.

The V call is TRBV9, the J call TRBJ2-1; a possible D gene is TRBD2 (6 bases). Germline V gives CDR1 SGDLS, CDR2 YYNGEE. V was cut by 3 bases and J by 2 bases, with 12 bases left in between. CDR3 length: 15 amino acids. The CDR3 DNA sequence: TGTGCCAGCAGCGGGGGGGATGCAGCCTACAATGAGCAGTTCTTC. Translating it yields CASSGGDAAYNEQFF.

The genes are TRBV19 and TRBJ1-5, with D unclear. V lost 3 bases and J lost 3, with 9 bases in between. CDR1 LNHDA and CDR2 SQIVND come from the germline V gene (reference sequence). CDR3 length: 14 amino acids. For the CDR3, the DNA is TGTGCCAGTAGTATTGAACAACACAATCAGCCCCAGCATTTT. Protein: CASSIEQHNQPQHF.

The V call is TRBV19, the J call TRBJ2-1; D is undetermined. CDR1 LNHDA and CDR2 SQIVND come from the germline V gene (reference sequence). Trimming stripped 2 bases from V and 8 bases from J, with 7 bases between. There are 12 residues in the CDR3. CDR3 residues: CASSIIGDEQFF. The CDR3 DNA reads TGTGCCAGTAGTATAATAGGAGATGAGCAGTTCTTC.

The chain employs TRBV5-1 and TRBJ2-5; 7 nucleotides line up with TRBD2. Germline V CDR1 and CDR2: SGHRS, YFSETQ. The CDR3 has 15 residues. Trimming removed 3 bases from V and 2 bases from J; junction bases left unmatched: 7. The CDR3 sequence is CASSWEGRAQETQYF. The DNA of the CDR3 is TGCGCCAGCAGCTGGGAGGGCAGAGCTCAAGAGACCCAGTACTTC.

This clone was seen more than once but under ten times. V is TRBV7-6 and J is TRBJ1-4, with D possibly being TRBD1 (6 bases). CDR1 and CDR2 from the germline V gene are SGHVS and FNYEAQ. Trimming left V 1 base short and J 3 bases short, with 15 bases between. This CDR3 comprises 17 residues. DNA for the CDR3: TGTGCCAGCAGCTTAGGGCCCGGGGGGCTCGCTAATGAAAAACTGTTTTTT. Protein product: CASSLGPGGLANEKLFF.

The chain uses TRBV10-3 and TRBJ1-1, with 8 nucleotides matching TRBD1. Germline V gene data show CDR1 as ENHRY and CDR2 as SYGVKD. The V gene end was trimmed by 4 bases and the J gene end by 3 bases; junction bases not matched to a gene: 7. CDR3 size: 15 residues. The chain's CDR3 is CAISGTGRFDTEAFF. CDR3 DNA sequence: TGTGCCATCAGTGGGACAGGGAGGTTTGACACTGAAGCTTTCTTT.

The chain couples TRBV6-5 to TRBJ2-5; 8 nucleotides align to TRBD1. Trimming took 5 bases from V and 5 from J; bases not matched to a gene: 4. The germline V gene has CDR1 MNHEY and CDR2 SVGAGI. This CDR3 contains 13 residues. CDR3 sequence: CASSPNRGETQYF. CDR3 nucleotides: TGTGCCAGCAGTCCAAACAGGGGGGAGACCCAGTACTTC.

V is TRBV27 and J is TRBJ1-5, with a tentative D call TRBD1 (6 bases). Trimming left V 2 bases short and J 2 bases short, with 7 bases between. CDR1 is MNHEY and CDR2 is SMNVEV in the germline V gene (reference sequence). This CDR3 comprises 14 residues. Here the CDR3 reads CASSLRQGNQPQHF. The CDR3 bases are TGTGCCAGCAGTTTAAGACAGGGCAATCAGCCCCAGCATTTT.

This chain links TRBV2 with TRBJ1-1; TRBD1 matches 9 bases. The CDR3 contains 16 residues. V trimming: 6 bases; J trimming: 1 base; junction bases outside the gene matches: 9. Looked up from germline, CDR1 is SNHLY and CDR2 is FYNNEI. CDR3 region: CASRQNRGQGNTEAFF. The CDR3 region has the DNA TGTGCCAGCAGACAAAACAGGGGGCAGGGGAACACTGAAGCTTTCTTT.